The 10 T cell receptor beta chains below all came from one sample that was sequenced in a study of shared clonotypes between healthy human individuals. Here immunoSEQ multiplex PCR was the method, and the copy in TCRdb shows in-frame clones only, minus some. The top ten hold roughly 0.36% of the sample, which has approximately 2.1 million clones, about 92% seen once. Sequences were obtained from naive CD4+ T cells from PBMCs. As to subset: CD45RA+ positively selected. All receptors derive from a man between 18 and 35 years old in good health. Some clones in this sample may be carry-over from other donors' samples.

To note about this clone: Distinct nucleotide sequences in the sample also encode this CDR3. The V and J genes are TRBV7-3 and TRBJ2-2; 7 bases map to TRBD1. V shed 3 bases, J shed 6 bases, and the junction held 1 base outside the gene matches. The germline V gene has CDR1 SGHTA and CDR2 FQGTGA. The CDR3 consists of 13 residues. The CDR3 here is CASSLTGPGELFF. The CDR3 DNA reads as TGTGCCAGCAGCTTGACAGGGCCCGGGGAGCTGTTTTTT. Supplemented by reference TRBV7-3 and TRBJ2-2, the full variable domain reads GAGVSQTPSNKVTEKGKYVELRCDPISGHTALYWYRQSLGQGPEFLIYFQGTGAADDSGLPNDRFFAVRPEGSVSTLKIQRTERGDSAVYLCASSLTGPGELFFGEGSRLTVL.

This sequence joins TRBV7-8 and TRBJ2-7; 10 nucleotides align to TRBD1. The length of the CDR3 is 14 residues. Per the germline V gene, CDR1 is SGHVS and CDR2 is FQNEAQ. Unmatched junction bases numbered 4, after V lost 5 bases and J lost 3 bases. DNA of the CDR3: TGTGCCAGCAGCCCATGGACAGGGGGCTACGAGCAGTACTTC. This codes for CASSPWTGGYEQYF.

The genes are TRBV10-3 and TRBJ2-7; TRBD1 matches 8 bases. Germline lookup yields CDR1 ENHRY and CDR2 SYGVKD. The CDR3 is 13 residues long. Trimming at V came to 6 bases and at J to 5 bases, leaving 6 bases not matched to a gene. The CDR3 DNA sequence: TGTGCCATCAGAGAGACAGGGGCCGACGAGCAGTACTTC. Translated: CAIRETGADEQYF.

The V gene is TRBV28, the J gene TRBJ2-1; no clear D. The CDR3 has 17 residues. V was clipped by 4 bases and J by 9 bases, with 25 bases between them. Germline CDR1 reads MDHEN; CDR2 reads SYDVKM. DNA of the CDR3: TGTGCCAGCAGTTCCCTCTCCGCCAGCCCACCCTGGAGTGAGCAGTTCTTC. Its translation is CASSSLSASPPWSEQFF.

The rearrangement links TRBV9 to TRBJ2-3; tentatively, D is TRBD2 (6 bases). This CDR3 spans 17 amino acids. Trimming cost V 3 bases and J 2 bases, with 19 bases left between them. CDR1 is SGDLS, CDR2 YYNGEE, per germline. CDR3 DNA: TGTGCCAGCAGCGCCCGCCCCGGGGGACGAAACACAGATACGCAGTATTTT. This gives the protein CASSARPGGRNTDTQYF.

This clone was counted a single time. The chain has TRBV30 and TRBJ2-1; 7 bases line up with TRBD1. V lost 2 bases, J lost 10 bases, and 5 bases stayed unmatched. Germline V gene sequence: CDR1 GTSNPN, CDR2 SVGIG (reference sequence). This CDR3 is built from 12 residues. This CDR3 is CAWSREGGEQFF. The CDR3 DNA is TGTGCCTGGAGTAGGGAAGGGGGCGAGCAGTTCTTC. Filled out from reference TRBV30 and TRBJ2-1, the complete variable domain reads SQTIHQWPATLVQPVGSPLSLECTVEGTSNPNLYWYRQAAGRGLQLLFYSVGIGQISSEVPQNLSASRPQDRQFILSSKKLLLSDSGFYLCAWSREGGEQFFGPGTRLTVL.

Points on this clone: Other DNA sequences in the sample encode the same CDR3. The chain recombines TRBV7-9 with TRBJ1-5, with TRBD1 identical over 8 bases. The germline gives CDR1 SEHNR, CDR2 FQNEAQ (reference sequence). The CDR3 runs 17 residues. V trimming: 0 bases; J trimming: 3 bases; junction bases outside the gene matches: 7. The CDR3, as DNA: TGTGCCAGCAGCTTAGCACCCGGGACAGGCTACAATCAGCCCCAGCATTTT. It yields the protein CASSLAPGTGYNQPQHF.

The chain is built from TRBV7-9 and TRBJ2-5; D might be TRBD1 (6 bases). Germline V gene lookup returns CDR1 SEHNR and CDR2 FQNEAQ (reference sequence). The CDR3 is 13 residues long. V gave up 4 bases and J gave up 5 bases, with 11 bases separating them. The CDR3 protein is CASSSGQGETQYF. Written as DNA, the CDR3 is TGTGCCAGCAGCTCGGGTCAGGGGGAGACCCAGTACTTC.

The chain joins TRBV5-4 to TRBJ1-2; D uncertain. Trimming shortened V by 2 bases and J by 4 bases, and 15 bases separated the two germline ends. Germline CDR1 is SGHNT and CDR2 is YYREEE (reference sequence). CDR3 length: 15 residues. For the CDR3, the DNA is TGTGCCAGCAGCTTCAAGGGCAGCTCTACCTATGGCTACACCTTC. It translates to CASSFKGSSTYGYTF.

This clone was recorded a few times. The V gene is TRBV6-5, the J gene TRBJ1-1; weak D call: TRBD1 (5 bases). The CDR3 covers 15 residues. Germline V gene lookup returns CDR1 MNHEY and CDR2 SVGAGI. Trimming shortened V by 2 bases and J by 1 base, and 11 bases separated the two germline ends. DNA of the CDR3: TGTGCCAGCAGTTACGGTGGGACGGAGAACACTGAAGCTTTCTTT. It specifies CASSYGGTENTEAFF.